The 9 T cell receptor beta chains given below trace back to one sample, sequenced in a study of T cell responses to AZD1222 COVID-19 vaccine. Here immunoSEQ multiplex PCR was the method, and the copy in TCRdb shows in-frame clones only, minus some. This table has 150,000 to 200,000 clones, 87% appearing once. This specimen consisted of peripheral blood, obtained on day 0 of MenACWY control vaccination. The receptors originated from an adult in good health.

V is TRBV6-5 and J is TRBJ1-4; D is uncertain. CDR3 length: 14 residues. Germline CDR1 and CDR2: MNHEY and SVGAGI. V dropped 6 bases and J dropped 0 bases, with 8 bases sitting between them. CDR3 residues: CASRGATTNEKLFF. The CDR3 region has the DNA TGTGCCAGCAGGGGTGCAACAACTAATGAAAAACTGTTTTTT.

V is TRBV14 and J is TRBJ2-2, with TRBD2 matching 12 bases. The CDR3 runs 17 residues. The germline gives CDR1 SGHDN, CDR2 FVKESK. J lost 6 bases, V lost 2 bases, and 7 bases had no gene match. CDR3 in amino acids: CASSQSSGGASSGELFF. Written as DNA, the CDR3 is TGTGCCAGCAGCCAATCTAGCGGGGGGGCCTCTTCCGGGGAGCTGTTTTTT.

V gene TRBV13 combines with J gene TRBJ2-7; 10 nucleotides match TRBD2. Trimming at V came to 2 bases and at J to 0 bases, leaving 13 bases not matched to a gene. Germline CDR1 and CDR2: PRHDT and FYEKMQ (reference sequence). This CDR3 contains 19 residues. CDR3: CASSLTRGSGGTHSYEQYF. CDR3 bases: TGTGCCAGCAGCTTAACCCGCGGTAGCGGGGGGACCCACTCCTACGAGCAGTACTTC.

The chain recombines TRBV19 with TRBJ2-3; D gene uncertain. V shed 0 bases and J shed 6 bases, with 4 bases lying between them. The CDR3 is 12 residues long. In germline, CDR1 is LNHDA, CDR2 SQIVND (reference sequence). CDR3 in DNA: TGTGCCAGTAGTATAGAGGGGGATACGCAGTATTTT. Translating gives CASSIEGDTQYF.

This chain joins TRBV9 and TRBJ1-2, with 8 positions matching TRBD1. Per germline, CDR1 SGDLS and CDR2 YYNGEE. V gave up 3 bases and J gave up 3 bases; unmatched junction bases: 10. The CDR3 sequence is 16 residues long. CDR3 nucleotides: TGTGCCAGCAGCGCAACCCGGGACAGGAATTACTATGGCTACACCTTC. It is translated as CASSATRDRNYYGYTF.

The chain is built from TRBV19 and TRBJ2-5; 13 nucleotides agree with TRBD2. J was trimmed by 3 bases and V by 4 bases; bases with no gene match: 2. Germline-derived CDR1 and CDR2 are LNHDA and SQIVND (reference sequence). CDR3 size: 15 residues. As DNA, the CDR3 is TGTGCCAGTAGTACGGGACTAGCGGGGAAAGAGACCCAGTACTTC. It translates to CASSTGLAGKETQYF.

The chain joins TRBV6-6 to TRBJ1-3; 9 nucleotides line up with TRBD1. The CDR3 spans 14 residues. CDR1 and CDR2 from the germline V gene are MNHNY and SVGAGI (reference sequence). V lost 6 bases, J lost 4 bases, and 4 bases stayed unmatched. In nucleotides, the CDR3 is TGTGCCAGCAGCAGGACAGGGGAAGGAAACACCATATATTTT. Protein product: CASSRTGEGNTIYF.

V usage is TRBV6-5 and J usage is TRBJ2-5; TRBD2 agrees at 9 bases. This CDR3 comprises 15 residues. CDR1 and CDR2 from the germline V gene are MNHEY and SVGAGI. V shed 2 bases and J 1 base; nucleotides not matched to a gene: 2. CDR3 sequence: CASSYTAGGQETQYF. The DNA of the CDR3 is TGTGCCAGCAGTTACACAGCGGGGGGCCAAGAGACCCAGTACTTC.

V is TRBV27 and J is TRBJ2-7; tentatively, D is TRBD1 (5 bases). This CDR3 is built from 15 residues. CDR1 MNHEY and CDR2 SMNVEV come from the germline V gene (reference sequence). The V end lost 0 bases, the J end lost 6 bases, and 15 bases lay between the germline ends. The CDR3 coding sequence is TGTGCCAGCAGTTTATCGAGTTCGGGTCAGGGCGAGCAGTACTTC. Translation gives CASSLSSSGQGEQYF.